The 8 T cell receptor beta chains below all came from one sample that was sequenced in a study of blood T cell repertoires in COVID-19. TCRdb's table, derived via immunoSEQ multiplex PCR, lists solely in-frame clones and lacks some. The sample carries 65,000 to 70,000 clones, more than 75% recorded once. The sample consisted of peripheral blood. These receptors were collected from a woman aged 60-75 years with acute or convalescent COVID-19.

A few counts support this clone. V usage is TRBV4-2 and J usage is TRBJ2-3; D may be TRBD2 (5 bases). V lost 8 bases, J lost 3 bases, and 21 bases lay in between. CDR3 length equals 16 residues. Germline V gene sequence: CDR1 LGHNA, CDR2 YNFKEQ. The CDR3 DNA reads as TGTGCCAGCTCAGACCTCTCCGGGGTCCTTACAGATACGCAGTATTTT. Protein: CASSDLSGVLTDTQYF.

The sample holds one count of this clone. This chain links TRBV19 with TRBJ2-2, with D hard to call. The V and J ends lost 2 bases and 1 base respectively, with 8 bases between them. The V gene's germline CDR1 is LNHDA and CDR2 SQIVND (reference sequence). There are 15 residues in the CDR3. This CDR3 reads CASSILALNTGELFF. CDR3 bases: TGTGCCAGTAGTATATTGGCCTTGAACACCGGGGAGCTGTTTTTT.

This clone was observed at least ten times. The chain combines TRBV28 with TRBJ2-7; D perhaps matches TRBD1 (6 bases). V was shortened by 1 base and J by 4 bases, with 8 bases between the two germline ends. The CDR3 is made up of 13 amino acids. Germline CDR1 is MDHEN and CDR2 is SYDVKM. The CDR3: CASSLSQGYEQYF. The CDR3 DNA is TGTGCCAGCAGTTTATCTCAGGGGTACGAGCAGTACTTC.

The gene calls are TRBV7-2 and TRBJ2-3; TRBD1 matches 8 bases. This CDR3 has 16 amino acids. The trim removed 0 bases at V and 5 bases at J, leaving 7 bases unmatched. Germline CDR1 and CDR2: SGHTA and FQGNSA. The CDR3 is CASSLAFSGGLDTQYF. CDR3 DNA sequence: TGTGCCAGCAGCTTAGCCTTTTCAGGGGGCTTAGATACGCAGTATTTT. Drawing the rest from reference TRBV7-2 and TRBJ2-3, the complete variable domain is GAGVSQSPSNKVTEKGKDVELRCDPISGHTALYWYRQSLGQGLEFLIYFQGNSAPDKSGLPSDRFSAERTGGSVSTLTIQRTQQEDSAVYLCASSLAFSGGLDTQYFGPGTRLTVL.

V gene TRBV2 combines with J gene TRBJ2-2; D ambiguous. V dropped 6 bases and J dropped 3 bases, with 11 bases sitting between them. CDR1 is SNHLY and CDR2 is FYNNEI in the germline V gene. This CDR3 comprises 14 residues. The CDR3 region has the DNA TGTGCCAGCAGAGAACGAGGTTACACCGGGGAGCTGTTTTTT. Protein product: CASRERGYTGELFF. Variable domain in full (rest from reference TRBV2 and TRBJ2-2): EPEVTQTPSHQVTQMGQEVILRCVPISNHLYFYWYRQILGQKVEFLVSFYNNEISEKSEIFDDQFSVERPDGSNFTLKIRSTKLEDSAMYFCASRERGYTGELFFGEGSRLTVL.

The J gene is TRBJ2-3, the V gene TRBV4-3, with unresolved D. Trimming left V 0 bases short and J 7 bases short, with 5 bases between. Germline V gene sequence: CDR1 LGHNA, CDR2 YSLEER. This CDR3 comprises 12 residues. The CDR3 sequence is CASSQDTYTQYF. DNA of the CDR3: TGCGCCAGCAGCCAAGATACATATACGCAGTATTTT.

The gene calls are TRBV7-9 and TRBJ2-7; 9 bases align to TRBD1. The V gene end was trimmed by 0 bases and the J gene end by 7 bases; junction bases not matched to a gene: 7. Germline-derived CDR1 and CDR2 are SEHNR and FQNEAQ (reference sequence). The CDR3 is 15 residues long. CDR3 loop: CASSLAHGQGREQYF. The DNA for the CDR3 is TGTGCCAGCAGCTTAGCCCATGGACAGGGGAGGGAGCAGTACTTC.

This chain uses TRBV19 with TRBJ1-2; TRBD1 matches at 8 bases. CDR3 size: 14 residues. The V gene's germline CDR1 is LNHDA and CDR2 SQIVND (reference sequence). With V trimmed by 5 bases and J by 3 bases, 5 bases remained unmatched. CDR3: CASSPDRVDYGYTF. The CDR3 nucleotides read TGTGCCAGTAGTCCGGACAGGGTCGACTATGGCTACACCTTC.